There are a few counts of the clone carrying this TCR beta chain. The target antigen is unknown. The sample is drawn from a study of T-cell memory formation after mild COVID-19. Across the whole study: For the most part, TCR clusters were specific to one donor.

General study findings and limits: Pre-infection memory carried some responding clones, suggesting that cross-reactive memory joined. Among clones contracting day 15 to 85, CD4/CD8 was balanced, whereas later expanders leaned CD4+.

TCR alpha and TCR beta cDNA libraries carrying sample barcodes and UMIs came from 5'RACE with constant-segment primers. TCRdb re-analysed the 5' RACE reads in MiXCR, keeping a single row per CDR3 protein. The sample records about 560,000 distinct CDR3 sequences, 17% being singletons. The CDR3 is 16 amino acids. With V trimmed by 1 base and J by 9 bases, 10 bases remained unmatched. From germline, CDR1 is SGHVS and CDR2 FNYEAQ. The sample comprised PBMCs or a T cell subset sorted from them (not recorded which). This TCR derives from an adult woman who had mild COVID-19 (a few samples of this study predate the infection). Cell type and time point are not known. V and J are TRBV7-6 and TRBJ2-1, with TRBD2 matching over 9 bases. CDR3 bases: TGTGCCAGCAGCTTAGATCCCGGGACTAGCCTCCCTGAGCAGTTCTTC. It specifies CASSLDPGTSLPEQFF.